The 10 T cell receptor beta chains in this list originate from one sample, sequenced in a study of CD8 T cells in ankylosing spondylitis. TCRdb fed the 5' RACE reads into MiXCR, producing one record per CDR3 protein. Here the sample spans more than 300,000 distinct CDR3 sequences, approximately 10% being singletons. The sample comprised blood, either unsorted or a sorted T cell fraction (not recorded which). These receptors all come from a female donor with ankylosing spondylitis or in good health (not recorded which).

This clonotype was counted only a few times. The J gene is TRBJ1-1, the V gene TRBV7-6, with D unresolved. Between the trimmed V and J ends, which lost 5 bases and 4 bases, there was a span of 14 bases. The CDR3 covers 14 residues. Germline V gene data show CDR1 as SGHVS and CDR2 as FNYEAQ. The CDR3 reads CASSPIAGGTEAFF. The CDR3 region has the DNA TGTGCCAGCAGCCCGATCGCCGGCGGCACTGAAGCTTTCTTT.

This clonotype was found a few times. The chain carries TRBV20-1 and TRBJ1-1; 8 nucleotides line up with TRBD1. The CDR3 runs 12 residues. In germline, CDR1 is DFQATT, CDR2 SNEGSKA (reference sequence). V lost 3 bases and J lost 8; bases outside the gene matches: 5. CDR3 protein: CSARRAGGEAFF. Written as DNA, the CDR3 is TGCAGTGCTAGGCGGGCAGGGGGCGAAGCTTTCTTT.

As concerns this clonotype: This clone may be a read error of a much larger clone one base away. The chain carries TRBV20-1 and TRBJ1-5; D is possibly TRBD1 (5 bases). The CDR3 covers 13 residues. Germline CDR1 DFQATT, CDR2 SNEGSKA (reference sequence). V lost 4 bases and J lost 6, with 13 bases in between. CDR3 protein: CSAIIRVGQPQHF. CDR3 DNA sequence: TGCAGTGCTATCATCAGGGTCGGTCAGCCCCAGCATTTT.

This clonotype was seen a few times. The genes are TRBV28 and TRBJ1-6, with 10 bases identical to TRBD1. In germline, CDR1 is MDHEN, CDR2 SYDVKM. The CDR3 sequence is 15 residues long. The V segment lost 4 bases and the J segment 8 bases; nucleotides outside the gene matches: 5. CDR3 nucleotides: TGTGCCAGCAGTTCGGGACAGGGGACCGATTCACCCCTCCACTTT. Its translation is CASSSGQGTDSPLHF.

The sample holds many counts of this clonotype. In DNA, the CDR3 is TGCAGTGGACTAGCGGGAGGAGATACGCAGTATTTT. Amino acids: CSGLAGGDTQYF. The chain employs TRBV20-1 and TRBJ2-3; 13 positions match TRBD2. Germline V gene sequence: CDR1 DFQATT, CDR2 SNEGSKA (reference sequence). The CDR3 has 12 residues. V was clipped by 7 bases and J by 5 bases; unmatched bases: 0.

The V call is TRBV20-1, the J call TRBJ1-5; the match to TRBD1 covers 8 bases. Germline V gene sequence: CDR1 DFQATT, CDR2 SNEGSKA (reference sequence). V shed 5 bases and J 7 bases; nucleotides not matched to a gene: 7. This CDR3 comprises 13 residues. The DNA of the CDR3 is TGCAGTGCTGAAGACAGGGGAGCGCAGCCCCAGCATTTT. It is translated as CSAEDRGAQPQHF.

Ten or more counts support this clonotype. The chain has TRBV10-3 and TRBJ2-1, with TRBD2 as a possible D gene (5 bases). Trimming pared 3 bases from V and 3 bases from J, leaving 24 bases between. CDR1 and CDR2 from the germline V gene are ENHRY and SYGVKD. This CDR3 contains 19 residues. This CDR3 is CAISDGALAIPALYNEQFF. The CDR3 nucleotides are TGTGCCATCAGTGACGGAGCGTTAGCGATACCCGCCCTCTACAATGAGCAGTTCTTC.

In its sample, this clonotype was seen many times. The rearrangement uses TRBV9 and TRBJ2-2; no clear D gene. From germline, CDR1 is SGDLS and CDR2 YYNGEE. The CDR3 totals 13 residues. Between the trimmed V and J ends, which lost 4 bases and 6 bases, there was a span of 10 bases. The DNA for the CDR3 is TGTGCCAGCAGCCCTGTCTTTGCCGGGGAGCTGTTTTTT. Translated: CASSPVFAGELFF.

This clonotype has a count of ten or more. The chain uses TRBV12-3 or TRBV12-4 and TRBJ2-5; D remains unclear. V lost 3 bases to trimming and J lost 5 bases, with 13 bases between them. The CDR3 totals 14 residues. The CDR3 DNA sequence: TGTGCCAGCAGTTTTCTATTGTTTCGGGAGACCCAGTACTTC. Translating it yields CASSFLLFRETQYF.

This clonotype was seen a few times. The CDR3 spells CASSLVTGTGGETQYF. Written as DNA, the CDR3 is TGTGCCAGCAGCTTAGTCACCGGGACAGGTGGGGAGACCCAGTACTTC. The V call is TRBV11-2, the J call TRBJ2-5; 8 positions match TRBD1. The CDR3 is 16 amino acids. The trim removed 1 base at V and 5 bases at J, leaving 9 bases unmatched. Germline V gene data show CDR1 as SGHAT and CDR2 as FQNNGV.